The present T cell receptor beta chain was sequenced within a study of blood T cell repertoires in COVID-19. Turning to the study itself: The cDNA or gDNA used as material had been derived from T cells, B-cell-depleted T cells, or PBMCs.

The germline CDR1 and CDR2 sequences are LNHNV and YYDKDF (reference sequence). This CDR3 is 16 amino acids long. Germline trimming cut 5 bases from V and 1 base from J; bases unmatched to any gene: 5. Per the original methods: Cell counts per sample came from amplifying reference gene primers. Assay used: immunoSEQ multiplex PCR; TCRdb lists only in-frame clones, some missing. Clonal size and the V and J genes are those of that table, whereas D and trimming came from the DNA. Altogether about 250,000 clones are present, about 83% being singletons, with the ten largest covering roughly 9.4%. The sequence came from a man aged 35 to 55 with active or convalescent COVID-19. The chain joins TRBV15 to TRBJ2-2; 9 nucleotides match TRBD1. Sequencing was carried out using peripheral blood. The CDR3 reads CATSSRGQGNTGELFF. In nucleotides, the CDR3 is TGTGCCACCAGCTCCCGGGGACAGGGGAACACCGGGGAGCTGTTTTTT.